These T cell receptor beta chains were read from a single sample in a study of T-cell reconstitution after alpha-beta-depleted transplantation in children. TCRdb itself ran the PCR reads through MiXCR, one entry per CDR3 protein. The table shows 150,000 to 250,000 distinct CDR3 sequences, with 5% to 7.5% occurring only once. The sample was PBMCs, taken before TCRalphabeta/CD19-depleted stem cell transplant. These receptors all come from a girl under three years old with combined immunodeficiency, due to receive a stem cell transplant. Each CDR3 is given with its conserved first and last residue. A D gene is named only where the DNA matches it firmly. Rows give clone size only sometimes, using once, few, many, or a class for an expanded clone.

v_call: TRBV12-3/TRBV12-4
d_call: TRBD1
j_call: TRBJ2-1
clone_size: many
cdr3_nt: TGTGCCAGCAGGACCGGGACAGGGTACAATGAGCAGTTCTTC
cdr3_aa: CASRTGTGYNEQFF

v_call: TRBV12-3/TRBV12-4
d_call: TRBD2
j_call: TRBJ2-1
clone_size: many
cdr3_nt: TGTGCCAGCAGTTTAGGACTAGCGGGGTTCAGTGAGCAGTTCTTC
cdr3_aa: CASSLGLAGFSEQFF

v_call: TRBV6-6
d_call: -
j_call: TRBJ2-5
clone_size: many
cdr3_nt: TGTGCCAGCACTCTCCCCGAGGAGACCCAGTACTTC
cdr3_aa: CASTLPEETQYF

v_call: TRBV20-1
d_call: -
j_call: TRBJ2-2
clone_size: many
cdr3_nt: TGCAGTGCTTTACCTGTGGAGAACACCGGGGAGCTGTTTTTT
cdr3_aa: CSALPVENTGELFF

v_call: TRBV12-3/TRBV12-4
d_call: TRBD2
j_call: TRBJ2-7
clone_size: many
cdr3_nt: TGTGCCAGCAAAATATCTAGCGGAAGCTCCTACGAGCAGTACTTC
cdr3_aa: CASKISSGSSYEQYF

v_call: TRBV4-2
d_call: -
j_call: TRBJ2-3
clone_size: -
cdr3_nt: TGTGCCAGCAGCCCCAGGCGCCTAGGAGGGACAGATACGCAGTATTTT
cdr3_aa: CASSPRRLGGTDTQYF

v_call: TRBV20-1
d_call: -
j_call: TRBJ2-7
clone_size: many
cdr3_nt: TGCAGTGCTTGGCGGGGAAGCTCCTACGAGCAGTACTTC
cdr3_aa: CSAWRGSSYEQYF

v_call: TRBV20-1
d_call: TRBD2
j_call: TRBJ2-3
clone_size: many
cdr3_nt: TGCAGTGCTAGAACTAGCGGGTCTAGCACAGATACGCAGTATTTT
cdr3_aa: CSARTSGSSTDTQYF

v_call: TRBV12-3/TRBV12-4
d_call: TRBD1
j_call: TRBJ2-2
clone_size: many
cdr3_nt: TGTGCCAGCAGTTTAGCAAGGGGGCGAGACGCCGGGGAGCTGTTTTTT
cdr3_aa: CASSLARGRDAGELFF

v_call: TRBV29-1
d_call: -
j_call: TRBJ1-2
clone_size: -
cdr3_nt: TGCAGCGTAGGGGTCCACTACTATGGCTACACCTTC
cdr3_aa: CSVGVHYYGYTF

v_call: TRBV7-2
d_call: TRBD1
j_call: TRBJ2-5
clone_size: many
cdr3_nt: TGTGCCAGCAGCCCAGGGAGGCAGGGGGCGCACCAAGAGACCCAGTACTTC
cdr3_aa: CASSPGRQGAHQETQYF

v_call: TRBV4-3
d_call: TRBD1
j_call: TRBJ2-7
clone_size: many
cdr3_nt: TGCGCCAGCAGCCCTGGGACAGGCAACCCCTACGAGCAGTACTTC
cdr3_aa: CASSPGTGNPYEQYF

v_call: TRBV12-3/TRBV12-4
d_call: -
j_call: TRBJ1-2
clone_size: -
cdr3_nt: TGTGCCAGCAGTTATAAGATCATACCTCCCCGCTATGGCTACACCTTC
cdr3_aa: CASSYKIIPPRYGYTF

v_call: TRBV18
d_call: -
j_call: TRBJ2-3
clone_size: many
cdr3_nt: TGTGCCAGCTCACCAGACCAAGCGGATACGCAGTATTTT
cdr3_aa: CASSPDQADTQYF

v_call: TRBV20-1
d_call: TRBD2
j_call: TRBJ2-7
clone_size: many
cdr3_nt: TGCAGTGCTAGAGATCTTTTAGCGGGACTCTACGAGCAGTACTTC
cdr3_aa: CSARDLLAGLYEQYF

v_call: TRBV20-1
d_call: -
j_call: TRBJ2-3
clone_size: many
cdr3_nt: TGCAGTGCTGGAACTAGCCGCACAGATACGCAGTATTTT
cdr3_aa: CSAGTSRTDTQYF

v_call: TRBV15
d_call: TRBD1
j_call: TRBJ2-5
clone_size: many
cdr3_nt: TGTGCCACCAGCAGAGATCGGGACAGGGGATTTGTGACCCAGTACTTC
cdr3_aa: CATSRDRDRGFVTQYF

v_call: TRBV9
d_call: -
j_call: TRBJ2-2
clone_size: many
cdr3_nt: TGTGCCAGCAGCCCTACCGCATTCACCGGGGAGCTGTTTTTT
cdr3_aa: CASSPTAFTGELFF

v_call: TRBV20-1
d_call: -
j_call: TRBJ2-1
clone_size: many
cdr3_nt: TGCAGTGCTAGAGTCGGGCGGTCCCTCTACAATGAGCAGTTCTTC
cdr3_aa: CSARVGRSLYNEQFF

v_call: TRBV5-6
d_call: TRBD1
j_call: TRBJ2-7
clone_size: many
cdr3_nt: TGTGCCAGCAGCTTACCACCGGGACAGGGGAAAAACGAGCAGTACTTC
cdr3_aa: CASSLPPGQGKNEQYF

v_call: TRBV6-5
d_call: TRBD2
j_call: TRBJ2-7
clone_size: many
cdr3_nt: TGTGCCAGCAGTTACGGGGGACTAGCGGGAGGGCCGTCCTACGAGCAGTACTTC
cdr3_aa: CASSYGGLAGGPSYEQYF

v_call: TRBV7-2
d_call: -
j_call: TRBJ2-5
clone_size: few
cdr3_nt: TGTGCCAGCAGCTTAAGGCGGACTACCACTACCCAAGAGACCCAGTACTTC
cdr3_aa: CASSLRRTTTTQETQYF

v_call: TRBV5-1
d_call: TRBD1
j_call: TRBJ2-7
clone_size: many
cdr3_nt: TGCGCCAGCAGTTCGACAGGGACCTCCTACGAGCAGTACTTC
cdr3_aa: CASSSTGTSYEQYF

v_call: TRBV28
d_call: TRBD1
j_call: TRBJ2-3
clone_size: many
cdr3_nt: TGTGCCAGCAGTTTCCACGGGACAGTAACGGCGCAGTATTTT
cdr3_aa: CASSFHGTVTAQYF

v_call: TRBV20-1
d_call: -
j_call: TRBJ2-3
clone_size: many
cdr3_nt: TGCAGCCCACTGTGGCTTTCCCAGTATTTT
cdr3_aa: CSPLWLSQYF

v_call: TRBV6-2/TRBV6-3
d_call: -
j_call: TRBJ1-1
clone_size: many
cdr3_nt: TGTGCCAGCGGTTTATTCCTAAGGGCAACTGAAGCTTTCTTT
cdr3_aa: CASGLFLRATEAFF

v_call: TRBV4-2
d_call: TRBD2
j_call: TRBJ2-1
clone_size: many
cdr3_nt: TGTGCCAGCAGCCCCCTCGTGGGACTAGCGGGAGTCCTCAATGAGCAGTTCTTC
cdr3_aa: CASSPLVGLAGVLNEQFF

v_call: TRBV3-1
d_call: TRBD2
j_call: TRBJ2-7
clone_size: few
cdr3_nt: TGTGCCAGCAGCTTCCGCCACTCTAGCGGGAGCTACGAGCAGTACTTC
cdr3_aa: CASSFRHSSGSYEQYF

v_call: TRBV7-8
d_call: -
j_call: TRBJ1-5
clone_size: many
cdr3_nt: TGTGCCAGCAGCTTAGCGCGGGTTGGCGGCAATCAGCCCCAGCATTTT
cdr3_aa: CASSLARVGGNQPQHF

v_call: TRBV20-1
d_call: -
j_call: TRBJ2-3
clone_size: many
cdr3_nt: TGCAGTGCTAGAGGGGCACTCGCGATGGGCCGCACAGATACGCAGTATTTT
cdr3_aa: CSARGALAMGRTDTQYF

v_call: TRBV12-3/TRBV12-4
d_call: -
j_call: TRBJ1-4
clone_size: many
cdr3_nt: TGTGCCAGCAGTTTCCTGGAAGAGAATGAAAAACTGTTTTTT
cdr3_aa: CASSFLEENEKLFF

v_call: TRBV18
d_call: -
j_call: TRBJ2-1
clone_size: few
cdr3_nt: TGTGCCAGCTCATCTTATCTGTCGGGGGCCCCGGACAATGAGCAGTTCTTC
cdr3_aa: CASSSYLSGAPDNEQFF

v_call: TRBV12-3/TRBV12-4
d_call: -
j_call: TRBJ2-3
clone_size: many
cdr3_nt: TGTGCCAGCAGTTTAGGACAGGATACGCAGTATTTT
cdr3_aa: CASSLGQDTQYF

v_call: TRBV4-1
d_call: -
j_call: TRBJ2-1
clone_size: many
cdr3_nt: TGCGCCAGCAGCCAACTCCGGGACGACAATGAGCAGTTCTTC
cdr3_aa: CASSQLRDDNEQFF

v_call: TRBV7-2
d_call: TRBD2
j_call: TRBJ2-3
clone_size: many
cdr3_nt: TGTGCCAGCAGCTCTACTAGCGGGAGGCCAGATACGCAGTATTTT
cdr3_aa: CASSSTSGRPDTQYF

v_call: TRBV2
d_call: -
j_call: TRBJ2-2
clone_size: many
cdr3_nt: TGTGCCAGCAGCCGAAGCTTGGGCAGCCTGGGGACCGGGGAGCTGTTTTTT
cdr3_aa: CASSRSLGSLGTGELFF

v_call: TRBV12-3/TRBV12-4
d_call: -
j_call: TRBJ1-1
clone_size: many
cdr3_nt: TGTGCCAGCAGTCGAGGGGGGTTAAGCACTGAAGCTTTCTTT
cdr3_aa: CASSRGGLSTEAFF

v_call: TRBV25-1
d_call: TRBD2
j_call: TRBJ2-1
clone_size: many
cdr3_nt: TGTGCCAGCAGTCATCAGCGGGAGCTTAAGGATGAGCAGTTCTTC
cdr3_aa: CASSHQRELKDEQFF

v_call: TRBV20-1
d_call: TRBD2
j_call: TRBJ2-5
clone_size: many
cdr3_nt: TGCAGTGCAGCGCGACTAGCGGAGACCCAGTACTTC
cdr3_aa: CSAARLAETQYF

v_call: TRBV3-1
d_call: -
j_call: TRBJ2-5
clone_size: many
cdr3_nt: TGTGCCAGCAGCCAAGATTGGGGGGCGACAGAGAGTAGGGAGACCCAGTACTTC
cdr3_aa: CASSQDWGATESRETQYF

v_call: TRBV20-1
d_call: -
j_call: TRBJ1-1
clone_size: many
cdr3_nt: TGCAGTGCTAGGGATGGCATGAACACTGAAGCTTTCTTT
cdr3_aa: CSARDGMNTEAFF

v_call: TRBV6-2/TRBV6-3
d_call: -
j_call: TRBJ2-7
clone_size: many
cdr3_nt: TGTGCCAGCAGCCACGGGATCCACGAGCAGTACTTC
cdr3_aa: CASSHGIHEQYF

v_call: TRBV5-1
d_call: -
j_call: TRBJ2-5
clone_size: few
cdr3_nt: TGCGCCAGCAGCTTGGGGGCAGGCAGAGGGGAGACCCAGTACTTC
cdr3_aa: CASSLGAGRGETQYF

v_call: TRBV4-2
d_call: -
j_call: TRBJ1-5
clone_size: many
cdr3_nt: TGTGCCAGCAGCCAAGATGGCGGGGTGGATCAGCCCCAGCATTTT
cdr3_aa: CASSQDGGVDQPQHF

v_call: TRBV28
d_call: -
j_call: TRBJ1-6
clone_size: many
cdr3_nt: TGTGCCAGCAGCCCCGGGGTCATGATCCTCTCCTATAATTCACCCCTCCACTTT
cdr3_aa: CASSPGVMILSYNSPLHF

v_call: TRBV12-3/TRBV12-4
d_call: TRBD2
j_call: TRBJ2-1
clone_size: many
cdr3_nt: TGTGCCAGCAGTTTAGGCGGGAGAGGGAATGAGCAGTTCTTC
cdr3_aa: CASSLGGRGNEQFF

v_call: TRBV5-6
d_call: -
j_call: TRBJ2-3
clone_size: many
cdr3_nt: TGTGCCAGCAGCTTTACCTTTGACTCGGATACGCAGTATTTT
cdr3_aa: CASSFTFDSDTQYF

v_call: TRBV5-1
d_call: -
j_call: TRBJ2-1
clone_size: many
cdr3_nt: TGCGCCAGCAGCTTGGAGACGTACAATGAGCAGTTCTTC
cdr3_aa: CASSLETYNEQFF

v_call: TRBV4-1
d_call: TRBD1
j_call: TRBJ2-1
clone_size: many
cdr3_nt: TGCGCCAGCAGCCAAGTGGAAGGACAGGGCGTCAATGAGCAGTTCTTC
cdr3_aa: CASSQVEGQGVNEQFF